This entry is about one TCR beta chain. Its antigen is still unknown. The sample originates from a study of T-cell memory formation after mild COVID-19. At the level of the study: Each donor largely had its own TCR clusters. The study, taken as a whole, reports: Mainly CM and EM harbored the contracting CD4+ clones; mainly EMRA harbored the CD8+ ones. Second-wave clones that peaked on day 37 lacked confirmed SARS-CoV-2 specificity.

The TCR alpha and TCR beta cDNA libraries, bearing sample barcodes and UMIs, were generated by 5'RACE using constant-segment primers. TCRdb called the 5' RACE reads again in MiXCR, with one record for every CDR3 protein. The sample carries about 150,000 distinct CDR3 sequences, 13% recorded once. The sequencing input was PBMCs or a T cell subset sorted from them (not recorded which). The sequence was obtained from a man between 18 and 35 years old who had mild COVID-19 (a few samples of this study predate the infection). Cell type and time point are not known.

CDR3 in DNA: TGCAGCACGCTACAGGGGGCAGTTCACGAGACCCAGTACTTC. Protein sequence: CSTLQGAVHETQYF. V and J are TRBV29-1 and TRBJ2-5; 9 bases match TRBD1. CDR1 and CDR2 (germline): SQVTM, ANQGSEA. The CDR3 is made up of 14 amino acids. The junction had 12 bases not matched to a gene; V was cut back by 8 bases and J by 5 bases.